These T cell receptor beta chains were read from a single sample in a study of blood T cell repertoires in COVID-19. The protocol was immunoSEQ multiplex PCR, while the TCRdb copy is restricted to in-frame clones and leaves out a portion. The sample lists 240,000 or so clones; roughly four fifths were seen once. The sample comprised peripheral blood. The receptors shown here come from a man aged 25-45 years who had recovered from COVID-19. Each CDR3 is given with its conserved first and last residue. D genes are given only for firm matches. A clone size is listed for some rows: how often the clone was seen (once, few, many), or a class if it is expanded.

clone size | J gene | D gene | V gene | CDR3 DNA | CDR3 protein
- | TRBJ2-2 | - | TRBV19 | TGTGCCAGTACACTCACCGGGGAGCTGTTTTTT | CASTLTGELFF
once | TRBJ1-1 | - | TRBV5-5 | TGTGCCAGCAGCTCCTGGCGGGGGGGACTGACTGAAGCTTTCTTT | CASSSWRGGLTEAFF
once | TRBJ2-7 | - | TRBV5-1 | TGCGCCAGCAGCGCCGGAGGCTCCTACGAGCAGTACTTC | CASSAGGSYEQYF
- | TRBJ1-1 | - | TRBV7-9 | TGTGCCAGCAGCTACGGGGAGGACACTGAAGCTTTCTTT | CASSYGEDTEAFF
- | TRBJ2-3 | TRBD1 | TRBV10-3 | TGTGCCACTGGACAGGTTAGCACAGATACGCAGTATTTT | CATGQVSTDTQYF
- | TRBJ2-7 | TRBD1 | TRBV6-6 | TGTGCCAGCAGTTACGGACAGGGAACGTACGAGCAGTACTTC | CASSYGQGTYEQYF
- | TRBJ2-3 | TRBD1 | TRBV6-5 | TGTGCCAGTGATCGGGACAGGGGGGCAGATACGCAGTATTTT | CASDRDRGADTQYF
- | TRBJ2-3 | - | TRBV7-6 | TGTGCCAGCAGCTTAGCTGGGGCTAACACAGATACGCAGTATTTT | CASSLAGANTDTQYF
- | TRBJ1-4 | TRBD1 | TRBV5-5 | TGTGCCAGCAGCTGGACAGGCCGTAATGAAAAACTGTTTTTT | CASSWTGRNEKLFF
- | TRBJ1-1 | - | TRBV10-1 | TGCGCCAGCAGGGCGGGATTGAACACTGAAGCTTTCTTT | CASRAGLNTEAFF
- | TRBJ2-1 | TRBD2 | TRBV27 | TGTGCCAGCAGTTTTTTGAGTAGCGGGGGCCCCCATGAGCAGTTCTTC | CASSFLSSGGPHEQFF
- | TRBJ2-5 | - | TRBV28 | TGTGCCAGCAGTTTTAATTATGACTGGCTATACCAGTACTTC | CASSFNYDWLYQYF
- | TRBJ1-6 | TRBD1 | TRBV10-3 | TGTGCCATCAGTGAACAGGGGAGTTCACCCCTCCACTTT | CAISEQGSSPLHF
- | TRBJ1-1 | TRBD1 | TRBV10-1 | TGCGCCAGCAGCCGGGACAGGGACACTGAAGCTTTCTTT | CASSRDRDTEAFF
- | TRBJ1-2 | TRBD1 | TRBV18 | TGTGCCAGCTCACCGACAGGGGATGGCTACACCTTC | CASSPTGDGYTF
- | TRBJ1-6 | - | TRBV2 | TGTGCCAGCAGTGAGGGGGGTGGGTCACCCCTCCACTTT | CASSEGGGSPLHF
- | TRBJ1-5 | - | TRBV9 | TGTGCCAGCAGCGAGGGGGATAGCAATCAGCCCCAGCATTTT | CASSEGDSNQPQHF
once | TRBJ1-1 | - | TRBV3-1/TRBV3-2 | TGTGCCAGCAGCCATAGGAACACTGAAGCTTTCTTT | CASSHRNTEAFF
- | TRBJ2-7 | - | TRBV12-5 | TGTGCTAGTGGTATGACTCCAGCCTACGAGCAGTACTTC | CASGMTPAYEQYF
- | TRBJ2-7 | - | TRBV6-5 | TGTGCCAGCAGAAGATCCCCCGGGGTATACGAGCAGTACTTC | CASRRSPGVYEQYF
once | TRBJ2-4 | TRBD2 | TRBV23-1 | TGCGCCAGCAGTCAATCGTTGCGGGAGCTAGCCAAAAACATTCAGTACTTC | CASSQSLRELAKNIQYF
- | TRBJ2-5 | - | TRBV5-4 | TGTGCCAGCAGCTACGACAGGACTCAAGAGACCCAGTACTTC | CASSYDRTQETQYF
- | TRBJ1-4 | - | TRBV7-9 | TGTGCCAGCAGCATCGGGAATGAGGGAAAACTGTTTTTT | CASSIGNEGKLFF
- | TRBJ2-7 | TRBD1 | TRBV6-5 | TGTGCCAGCAGCGACAGGGTAGCCGAGCAGTACTTC | CASSDRVAEQYF
once | TRBJ2-7 | - | TRBV4-1 | TGCGCCAGCAGCCAAGACTGGGGCGACTCCTACGAGCAGTACTTC | CASSQDWGDSYEQYF
- | TRBJ1-6 | - | TRBV5-6 | TGTGCCAGCAGCTTAGGCGGATATAATTCACCCCTCCACTTT | CASSLGGYNSPLHF
- | TRBJ2-6 | - | TRBV5-4 | TGTGCCAGCAGCTTGGCCACAAAACCTGGGGCCAACGTCCTGACTTTC | CASSLATKPGANVLTF
- | TRBJ1-1 | TRBD1 | TRBV9 | TGTGCCAGCAGCCCTACAGGGGGAAACACTGAAGCTTTCTTT | CASSPTGGNTEAFF
- | TRBJ2-3 | TRBD2 | TRBV10-1 | TGCGCCAGCAGTGAGTCATTAGCGGGGAGCACAGATACGCAGTATTTT | CASSESLAGSTDTQYF
- | TRBJ2-2 | - | TRBV10-1 | TGCGCCAGCAGAAAGGAGGCCCATGGGGCCGGGGAGCTGTTTTTT | CASRKEAHGAGELFF
- | TRBJ1-2 | - | TRBV27 | TGTGCCAGCAAAATGGGGAGTGGAGCTAACTATGGCTACACCTTC | CASKMGSGANYGYTF